A single sample is the source of the 18 T cell receptor beta chains below, sequenced in a study of identical twins. TCRdb ran MiXCR on the 5' RACE reads and lists one entry per CDR3 protein. The sample has hundreds of thousands of distinct CDR3 sequences; about a tenth are singletons. Sequenced sample: memory (CD45RO+) T cells sorted from blood. The receptors originated from a young woman in good health.

This clonotype was observed a few times. The chain uses TRBV15 and TRBJ2-3, with D perhaps matching TRBD2 (6 bases). CDR1 is LNHNV and CDR2 is YYDKDF in the germline V gene (reference sequence). This CDR3 is built from 17 residues. Trimming removed 0 bases from V and 1 base from J, with 14 bases in between. The CDR3 DNA sequence: TGTGCCACCAGCAGAGAGGCCGGCGGGACCCGCACAGATACGCAGTATTTT. Its translation is CATSREAGGTRTDTQYF.

The genes are TRBV6-1 and TRBJ2-7; possibly TRBD1 for D (6 bases). The CDR3 extends over 13 amino acids. The V end lost 7 bases, the J end lost 2 bases, and 12 bases lay between the germline ends. Germline-derived CDR1 and CDR2 are MNHNS and SASEGT. The CDR3 loop is CASMRTDTYEQYF. CDR3 sequence (DNA): TGTGCCAGCATGCGGACAGATACCTACGAGCAGTACTTC.

This chain connects TRBV6-5 to TRBJ2-5; weak D call: TRBD2 (5 bases). Germline CDR1 MNHEY, CDR2 SVGAGI. The CDR3 runs 11 residues. Trimming removed 8 bases at V and 5 bases at J, with 9 bases between. The CDR3 DNA sequence: TGTGCCAGCGCGTCGGGGGAGACCCAGTACTTC. Translating gives CASASGETQYF.

Of note for this clonotype: The junction shows a germline mismatch at one end, possibly a read error. The CDR3 DNA sequence: TGCAGTGCTCCCATTGACAGCCCCCCCTTAGTCTTC. It yields the protein CSAPIDSPPLVF. The chain couples TRBV20-1 to TRBJ2-7; TRBD1 is a possible D gene (5 bases). The germline gives CDR1 DFQATT, CDR2 SNEGSKA (reference sequence). This CDR3 region has 12 residues.

This clonotype was counted a few times. V is TRBV5-4 and J is TRBJ2-3; 12 positions match TRBD2. The CDR3 covers 19 residues. Unmatched junction bases numbered 9, after V lost 1 base and J lost 0 bases. In germline, CDR1 is SGHNT, CDR2 YYREEE (reference sequence). The CDR3 DNA is TGTGCCAGCAGCTTGCGGACTAGCGGGACTCTTTCTAGCACAGATACGCAGTATTTT. It translates to CASSLRTSGTLSSTDTQYF.

At least ten counts were recorded for this clonotype. V is TRBV11-2 and J is TRBJ2-3; TRBD1 or TRBD2 may be the D gene (6 bases each). Looked up from germline, CDR1 is SGHAT and CDR2 is FQNNGV. Trimming pared 6 bases from V and 0 bases from J, leaving 16 bases between. The CDR3 covers 16 residues. CDR3 DNA sequence: TGTGCCAGCAGTCCCTCAGGGGACTCTAGCACAGATACGCAGTATTTT. This translates into CASSPSGDSSTDTQYF.

This clonotype was observed a handful of times. The chain is built from TRBV7-2 and TRBJ2-2; perhaps D is TRBD1 or TRBD2 (5 bases each). V was cut by 5 bases and J by 1 base, with 8 bases left in between. Germline CDR1 SGHTA, CDR2 FQGNSA. The CDR3 spans 14 residues. CDR3 region: CASSPGQNTGELFF. CDR3 coding DNA: TGTGCCAGCAGCCCGGGGCAGAACACCGGGGAGCTGTTTTTT.

The chain links TRBV28 to TRBJ2-7; D may be TRBD1 (6 bases). The CDR3 consists of 15 residues. Trimming pared 8 bases from V and 1 base from J, leaving 18 bases between. Germline V lookup: CDR1 MDHEN, CDR2 SYDVKM. As DNA, the CDR3 is TGTGCCAGCGCCACCCCGGGACACTCATCCTACGAGCAGTACTTC. It translates to CASATPGHSSYEQYF.

The rearrangement joins TRBV7-2 to TRBJ2-7, with 9 nucleotides matching TRBD1. Germline lookup yields CDR1 SGHTA and CDR2 FQGNSA. The CDR3 has 14 amino acids. V dropped 4 bases and J dropped 11; count of bases not matched to a gene: 12. The CDR3 region is CASSSRTGDRSKYF. The CDR3 nucleotides are TGTGCCAGCAGCTCACGGACAGGGGATCGCAGCAAGTACTTC.

There are a few counts of this clonotype. V gene TRBV20-1 combines with J gene TRBJ2-3; 9 positions match TRBD2. The V segment lost 3 bases and the J segment 5 bases; nucleotides outside the gene matches: 9. Germline CDR1 is DFQATT and CDR2 is SNEGSKA (reference sequence). The CDR3 extends over 15 amino acids. The CDR3: CSARTSGGRGDTQYF. Here the CDR3 DNA reads TGCAGTGCTAGGACCAGCGGGGGGCGGGGAGATACGCAGTATTTT.

The CDR3 spells CASSYSMASGRIYNEQFF. DNA of the CDR3: TGTGCCAGCAGTTACTCGATGGCTAGCGGGAGGATCTACAATGAGCAGTTCTTC. The chain is built from TRBV6-5 and TRBJ2-1, with 11 nucleotides matching TRBD2. The germline CDR1 and CDR2 sequences are MNHEY and SVGAGI. Trimming at V came to 0 bases and at J to 3 bases, leaving 7 bases not matched to a gene. CDR3 length: 18 residues.

This clonotype was seen ten or more times. The gene calls are TRBV12-3 or TRBV12-4 and TRBJ1-2, with TRBD1 matching over 9 bases. The ends lost 3 bases at V and 7 bases at J; junction bases unmatched: 6. CDR3 size: 14 residues. CDR3 in amino acids: CASSLRNRGPGYTF. The CDR3 DNA follows: TGTGCCAGCAGTTTGAGGAACAGGGGGCCTGGCTACACCTTC.

V usage is TRBV4-1 and J usage is TRBJ2-3; TRBD2 matches at 11 bases. The CDR3 loop spans 16 amino acids. CDR1 is MGHRA and CDR2 is YSYEKL in the germline V gene. Trimming cost V 4 bases and J 0 bases; bases outside gene matches: 3. The DNA of the CDR3 is TGCGCCAGCAGCCGCGGACTAGCGGGTAGCACAGATACGCAGTATTTT. Its protein is CASSRGLAGSTDTQYF.

The V call is TRBV27, the J call TRBJ1-2; D unclear. Trimming took off 8 bases at V and 4 bases at J, with 14 bases between the two ends. The CDR3 loop spans 13 amino acids. Germline V gene sequence: CDR1 MNHEY, CDR2 SMNVEV (reference sequence). CDR3 protein: CASSDGNGYGYTF. The CDR3 DNA sequence: TGTGCCAGCTCCGACGGGAATGGCTATGGCTACACCTTC.

Ten or more counts support this clonotype. The J gene is TRBJ1-1, the V gene TRBV6-1, with D possibly being TRBD1 (6 bases). The CDR3 loop spans 13 amino acids. Trimming took 6 bases from V and 5 from J, leaving 13 bases between them. Germline-derived CDR1 and CDR2 are MNHNS and SASEGT. The CDR3 is CASSLTGRTEAFF. CDR3 in DNA: TGTGCCAGCAGCCTCACAGGGAGGACTGAAGCTTTCTTT.

The table lists this clonotype with many counts. This sequence joins TRBV6-5 and TRBJ1-4; D gene ambiguous. Germline-derived CDR1 and CDR2 are MNHEY and SVGAGI. V dropped 2 bases and J dropped 5 bases, with 12 bases sitting between them. The CDR3 loop spans 15 amino acids. The CDR3 coding sequence is TGTGCCAGCAGTTACGACACGCGGGGAAATGAAAAACTGTTTTTT. It codes for CASSYDTRGNEKLFF.

This clonotype was observed a few times. The chain has TRBV5-1 and TRBJ2-7; 7 bases match TRBD1. After removal of 4 bases from V and 4 bases from J, the junction contained 5 bases not matched to a gene. CDR1 and CDR2 from the germline V gene are SGHRS and YFSETQ. The CDR3 runs 13 residues. The CDR3: CASSTGVNYEQYF. CDR3 sequence (DNA): TGCGCCAGCAGCACAGGGGTGAATTACGAGCAGTACTTC.

This clonotype appeared many times. The chain combines TRBV29-1 with TRBJ2-1; D is ambiguous. In germline, CDR1 is SQVTM, CDR2 ANQGSEA. Trimming removed 7 bases from V and 0 bases from J, with 16 bases in between. This CDR3 spans 15 amino acids. CDR3 amino acids: CSAPVGPSSYNEQFF. CDR3 DNA: TGCAGCGCTCCTGTTGGGCCCAGCTCCTACAATGAGCAGTTCTTC.